The rows below give T cell receptor beta chains drawn from one sample of a study of cytomegalovirus exposure and HLA in healthy donors. Clones were sequenced by immunoSEQ multiplex PCR, and TCRdb holds only the in-frame ones, with some missing. The profile shows around 220,000 clones, about 74% of them singletons. Sequenced: PBMCs. Every receptor here comes from a woman in her twenties or thirties in good health and CMV-seronegative. The CDR3 runs from the conserved cysteine through the conserved F or W. The D gene is left open where the match is weak. Only some rows state a clone size, as once, few, many or a class for expanded clones.

j_call | clone_size | v_call | d_call | cdr3_nt | cdr3_aa
TRBJ2-7 | - | TRBV4-1 | TRBD2 | TGCGCCAGCAGCCCCTCAGCGGGAAGCTCCTACGAGCAGTACTTC | CASSPSAGSSYEQYF
TRBJ2-3 | - | TRBV19 | TRBD2 | TGTGCCAGTAGTGTCGGACTAGCGGGAGAAACAGATACGCAGTATTTT | CASSVGLAGETDTQYF
TRBJ1-4 | - | TRBV5-4 | - | TGTGCCAGCAGCGCCCGCGGGGGTTCGAATGAAAAACTGTTTTTT | CASSARGGSNEKLFF
TRBJ1-1 | - | TRBV21-1 | - | TGTGCCAGCAGCCCCCTAGCGGCCTCTGTTACTGAAGCTTTCTTT | CASSPLAASVTEAFF
TRBJ1-2 | - | TRBV19 | TRBD1 | TGTGCCAGTAGTACCGACAGGGGAGAGGGCTACACCTTC | CASSTDRGEGYTF
TRBJ2-7 | - | TRBV27 | TRBD2 | TGTGCCAGCAGACCCATAGGGGAGGGATCCTACGAGCAGTACTTC | CASRPIGEGSYEQYF
TRBJ2-5 | - | TRBV15 | - | TGTGCCACCAGCACAGGGCGCAGGGCGCAAGAGACCCAGTACTTC | CATSTGRRAQETQYF
TRBJ2-7 | - | TRBV5-8 | TRBD1 | TGTGCCAGCAGCCGACGGGACAGGGGAGAAGGGGAGCAGTACTTC | CASSRRDRGEGEQYF
TRBJ2-5 | once | TRBV6-5 | - | TGTGCCAGCAGTTCTGGGGACACGGCTGAAGAGACCCAGTACTTC | CASSSGDTAEETQYF
TRBJ2-1 | - | TRBV7-9 | - | TGTGCCAGCAGCCCGAATGAGCAGTTCTTC | CASSPNEQFF
TRBJ1-2 | - | TRBV9 | - | TGTGCCAGCAGCATCACGCCCTCAACAGACCACGAGGGTGGCTACACCTTC | CASSITPSTDHEGGYTF
TRBJ1-6 | - | TRBV7-9 | TRBD1 | TGTGCCAGCAGCGGATGGACAGGGGTCAATTCACCCCTCCACTTT | CASSGWTGVNSPLHF
TRBJ1-6 | - | TRBV19 | - | TGTGCCAGTAGTATAGTGGTTGGGGCCTCACCCCTCCACTTT | CASSIVVGASPLHF
TRBJ1-1 | few | TRBV7-3 | - | TGTGCCAGCAGCCCCCGGGCGGGGGGGACAACTTTCTTT | CASSPRAGGTTFF
TRBJ1-4 | - | TRBV19 | - | TGTGCCAGTAGTATAATAACTGGGCGCAATGAAAAACTGTTTTTT | CASSIITGRNEKLFF
TRBJ2-5 | - | TRBV7-2 | TRBD2 | TGTGCCAGCAGCGCCCGCCCGACTAGCTGGGAGACCCAGTACTTC | CASSARPTSWETQYF
TRBJ1-1 | - | TRBV30 | - | TGTGCCTGGAGTGCCGGGGGTTTGACTGAAGCTTTCTTT | CAWSAGGLTEAFF
TRBJ2-1 | - | TRBV5-6 | TRBD2 | TGTGCCAGCAGCTCTTCTGTAGCGGGGGGAGGGGATGAGCAGTTCTTC | CASSSSVAGGGDEQFF
TRBJ2-5 | - | TRBV6-1 | TRBD1 | TGTGCCAGCAGTAAATGGACAGGGGCGGAGACCCAGTACTTC | CASSKWTGAETQYF
TRBJ2-3 | - | TRBV4-1 | TRBD1 | TGCGCCAGCAGCCAGCTTACCGGGACAGGGAGCTCCCCCACAGATACGCAGTATTTT | CASSQLTGTGSSPTDTQYF
TRBJ2-7 | - | TRBV9 | TRBD2 | TGTGCCAGCAGCGTAGGGACTAGCGGTGTTCCCAGAGCGGACGAGCAGTACTTC | CASSVGTSGVPRADEQYF
TRBJ1-1 | - | TRBV27 | - | TGTGCCAGCAGTCCTTACCACCAGGGTACTGAAGCTTTCTTT | CASSPYHQGTEAFF
TRBJ1-6 | - | TRBV6-5 | - | TGTGCCAGCAGCGATAATTCACCCCTCCACTTT | CASSDNSPLHF
TRBJ2-1 | - | TRBV7-3 | TRBD2 | TGTGCCAGCAGCACCAGAGCGGGGGCCCTTTACAATGAGCAGTTCTTC | CASSTRAGALYNEQFF
TRBJ1-1 | - | TRBV4-1 | TRBD1 | TGCGCCAGCAGCCTAGAAGAAGGACAGGGGGCCGCTGAAGCTTTCTTT | CASSLEEGQGAAEAFF
TRBJ1-1 | - | TRBV30 | TRBD1 | TGTGCCTGGGGGACAGGGGGCAAGAACACTGAAGCTTTCTTT | CAWGTGGKNTEAFF
TRBJ2-7 | - | TRBV7-6 | TRBD2 | TGTGCCAGCAGAAGCGGGAAGGGTCCGGACGAGCAGTACTTC | CASRSGKGPDEQYF
TRBJ2-7 | - | TRBV5-1 | - | TGCGCCAGCAGCATAGGACAGTCCTACGAGCAGTACTTC | CASSIGQSYEQYF
TRBJ1-1 | - | TRBV30 | - | TGTGCCTGGAGTGGCCATATTTCAGGGATTGAAGCTTTCTTT | CAWSGHISGIEAFF
TRBJ1-2 | many | TRBV6-5 | - | TGTGCCAGCAGTGGCCCGGGGGGCGGTGGCTACACCTTC | CASSGPGGGGYTF
TRBJ1-4 | - | TRBV30 | TRBD1 | TGTGCCTGGAGGGTGACGACAGGGTCAACTAATGAAAAACTGTTTTTT | CAWRVTTGSTNEKLFF
TRBJ2-7 | few | TRBV11-2 | - | TGTGCCAGCAGTCCCGTAAGCGGTAAGGGTCCCTACGAGCAGTACTTC | CASSPVSGKGPYEQYF
TRBJ2-1 | - | TRBV4-2 | TRBD2 | TGTGCCAGCAGCCAAGGGACTAGCGGGAATTTATTTGATGAGCAGTTCTTC | CASSQGTSGNLFDEQFF
TRBJ2-1 | - | TRBV11-2 | - | TGTGCCAGCAGCTTCGGAGACTCTAGTAAAGGTGAGCAGTTCTTC | CASSFGDSSKGEQFF
TRBJ1-2 | - | TRBV19 | - | TGTGCCATTCAGATTGGCTATGGCTACACCTTC | CAIQIGYGYTF
TRBJ2-5 | - | TRBV2 | - | TGTGCCAGCACCTCTGGCGAGGGCCAAGAGACCCAGTACTTC | CASTSGEGQETQYF
TRBJ1-2 | - | TRBV29-1 | - | TGCAGCGTTGTGGTGGCTCCGTATGGCTACACCTTC | CSVVVAPYGYTF
TRBJ1-2 | - | TRBV5-1 | - | TGCGCCAGCAGCGGGAGGCTCGCCGGCTATGGCTACACCTTC | CASSGRLAGYGYTF
TRBJ1-1 | few | TRBV2 | - | TGTGCCACACCGGGATCTCAGAACACTGAAGCTTTCTTT | CATPGSQNTEAFF
TRBJ1-6 | - | TRBV5-1 | TRBD1 | TGCGCCAGCAGCTGGGGGGACAGGGTCGGAATGTTTGAGTCACCCCTCCACTTT | CASSWGDRVGMFESPLHF
TRBJ2-1 | - | TRBV9 | TRBD2 | TGTGCCAGCAGCCGTTTAGGGCTAGCGGGAGGGGACAATGAGCAGTTCTTC | CASSRLGLAGGDNEQFF
TRBJ2-6 | once | TRBV7-2 | - | TGTGCCAGCAGCCCTTCTCGCTCTGGGGCCAACGTCCTGACTTTC | CASSPSRSGANVLTF